Here is one T cell receptor beta chain with its context. Its antigen is not known. Peptide-pool stimulation followed by sequencing identified expanded antigen-specific CD4+ clonotypes in the ViraFEST assay. Culture lasted about 11 days before CD4+ T cell isolation. Every participant took two doses of the BNT162b2 or mRNA-1273 vaccine. Germline V CDR1 and CDR2: SNHLY, FYNNEI. Trimming at V came to 4 bases and at J to 1 base, leaving 2 bases not matched to a gene. The CDR3 sequence is 14 residues long. Generated by immunoSEQ multiplex PCR, the TCRdb table keeps only in-frame clones and is missing some. The sample lists about 24,000 clones, 60% to 80% occurring once. The sample is drawn from a study of vaccination effects on CD4 cells after COVID-19.

This sequence was found in a human donor who received a COVID-19 vaccine. The chain recombines TRBV2 with TRBJ1-1, with 8 bases aligning to TRBD1. The sequenced sample was CD4+ T cells from PBMCs cultured with SARS-CoV-2 spike peptides, obtained after COVID-19 vaccination. The CDR3 region has the DNA TGTGCCAGCAGTGTCGACAGGGGGAACACTGAAGCTTTCTTT. Encoded protein: CASSVDRGNTEAFF. Variable domain in full (rest from reference TRBV2 and TRBJ1-1): EPEVTQTPSHQVTQMGQEVILRCVPISNHLYFYWYRQILGQKVEFLVSFYNNEISEKSEIFDDQFSVERPDGSNFTLKIRSTKLEDSAMYFCASSVDRGNTEAFFGQGTRLTVV.